This T cell receptor (beta chain) was found in a study of technical replicates of blood from several donors (dated 2017 in TCRdb). CDR1 and CDR2 (MNHEY, SMNVEV) derive from the germline V gene (reference sequence). The CDR3 spans 19 residues, from the cysteine through the phenylalanine. Just CDR3 DNA is preserved here, 57 bases in frame from base 1. The V end gives up 5 bases and the J end 3 bases, leaving 14 bases in the junction not matched to a gene. Of note for this clone: The target of this receptor is not known. No quality values exist for individual bases; no much larger clone is one base distant.

Libraries came from the immunoSEQ multiplex PCR assay. As stored in TCRdb, this immuneACCESS dataset retains in-frame rearrangements with V and J assigned. A fraction of the clones does not appear; measured against another copy, unresolved V genes explain less than half of the discrepancy, and the remainder lacks a known reason. The sample data list 50,000 or so clones, and 92% of these were observed just once. The leading ten clones occupy around 3.6% of the sample. The source material was PBMCs. This receptor chain uses TRBV27 and TRBJ1-6; TRBD1 fits 9 bases in the junction. This clonotype originated in a human donor in good health. Some clones in this sample may be carry-over from other donors' samples. The CDR3 protein sequence reads: CASSPPPRQGGGYNSPLHF. The nucleotides are TGTGCCAGCAGTCCGCCCCCAAGACAGGGGGGTGGCTATAATTCACCCCTCCACTTT.